The rows below give T cell receptor beta chains drawn from one sample of a study of cytomegalovirus exposure and HLA in healthy donors. Generated by immunoSEQ multiplex PCR, the TCRdb table keeps only in-frame clones and is missing some. Among roughly 100,000 clones, roughly 66% were seen once, and the ten largest hold roughly 3.5%. Sequencing input: PBMCs. Receptor source: a woman aged 50 to 65 in good health and CMV-seronegative. Each CDR3 is given with its conserved first and last residue. The D gene is left open where the match is weak. Where a row states a size, it is once, few, many or the class of an expanded clone; other rows omit it.

V	J	size	D	DNA	CDR3
TRBV5-6	TRBJ2-3	NA	TRBD1	TGTGCCAGCAGCTTGGGCCGGGACAGGGGAAACACAGATACGCAGTATTTT	CASSLGRDRGNTDTQYF
TRBV4-1	TRBJ2-3	once	TRBD2	TGCGCCAGCAGCCAAGATGGGGCTAGCGGCACCACAGATACGCAGTATTTT	CASSQDGASGTTDTQYF
TRBV29-1	TRBJ1-1	NA	NA	TGCAGCACTTTTAACACTGAAGCTTTCTTT	CSTFNTEAFF
TRBV7-9	TRBJ2-5	NA	NA	TGTGCCAGCAGCTTAGGCAGGCAAGAGACCCAGTACTTC	CASSLGRQETQYF
TRBV6-5	TRBJ1-3	few	NA	TGTGCCAGCAGTTACTCAGGGAGGGGGGACACCATATATTTT	CASSYSGRGDTIYF
TRBV2	TRBJ2-7	few	TRBD1	TGTGCCAGCAGGGCCGGGACAGGCCTTTCCTACGAGCAGTACTTC	CASRAGTGLSYEQYF
TRBV29-1	TRBJ2-5	NA	TRBD2	TGCAGCGCCGACGGGAGCGGGAGGAAGGGAGAGACCCAGTACTTC	CSADGSGRKGETQYF
TRBV5-1	TRBJ2-7	NA	TRBD1	TGCGCCAGCAGCTCCGGACAGGGAACCTACGAGCAGTACTTC	CASSSGQGTYEQYF
TRBV10-3	TRBJ2-7	few	NA	TGTGCCATCAGTGGAGGGTACGAGCAGTACTTC	CAISGGYEQYF
TRBV27	TRBJ2-1	NA	NA	TGTGCCAGCAGTTTATTTCCGAGCTCCTACAATGAGCAGTTCTTC	CASSLFPSSYNEQFF
TRBV7-2	TRBJ2-5	NA	TRBD2	TGTGCCAGCAGCTTAGTTAGCGGGGAACAAGAGACCCAGTACTTC	CASSLVSGEQETQYF
TRBV4-2	TRBJ1-2	NA	NA	TGTGCCAGCAGCCAAGTAAGGGAGGAAGGCTACACCTTC	CASSQVREEGYTF
TRBV5-8	TRBJ1-4	NA	TRBD1	TGTGCCAGCAGCCGCGGGACAGGGCGTGAAAAACTGTTTTTT	CASSRGTGREKLFF
TRBV5-5	TRBJ1-5	NA	NA	TGTGCCAGCAGCTTGGTAGGGGATAGCAATCAGCCCCAGCATTTT	CASSLVGDSNQPQHF
TRBV6-1	TRBJ2-2	NA	NA	TGTGCCAGCAGTGCACACTCGAGGGGGGGCTCGATCGGGGAGCTGTTTTTT	CASSAHSRGGSIGELFF
TRBV4-2	TRBJ2-2	NA	NA	TGTGCCAGCAGCCAAGTCGGCGGGGAGCTGTTTTTT	CASSQVGGELFF
TRBV10-3	TRBJ1-5	NA	NA	TGTGCCATCAAGGAGGAAAGCAATCAGCCCCAGCATTTT	CAIKEESNQPQHF
TRBV7-9	TRBJ2-2	NA	TRBD1	TGTGCCAGCAGCTTTGGGATCGGACAGGGCGCTGGGGCCGGGGAGCTGTTTTTT	CASSFGIGQGAGAGELFF
TRBV19	TRBJ2-5	NA	TRBD1	TGTGCCAGTACGGGGACAGGGCCCCAGCCCCAGTACTTC	CASTGTGPQPQYF
TRBV6-6	TRBJ2-2	NA	TRBD1	TGTGCCACCACCAGGGGGCCCACCGGGGAGCTGTTTTTT	CATTRGPTGELFF
TRBV12-5	TRBJ2-7	NA	NA	TGTGCTAGTGGTTTAACAGGAACGGCTGACTCAGTCTACGAGCAGTACTTC	CASGLTGTADSVYEQYF
TRBV15	TRBJ2-3	once	NA	TGTGCCACCAGCACCCCGGTCTTCGTGACAGATACGCAGTATTTT	CATSTPVFVTDTQYF
TRBV19	TRBJ2-3	NA	NA	TGTGCCAGCACGCCCTTTGGGCACACAGATACGCAGTATTTT	CASTPFGHTDTQYF
TRBV6-6	TRBJ1-4	NA	NA	TGTGCCTCCTCGGGGGGGGGCGCGCCTAATGAAAAACTGTTTTTT	CASSGGGAPNEKLFF
TRBV18	TRBJ2-3	NA	NA	TGTGCCAGCTCACCCGCGAGCACAGATACGCAGTATTTT	CASSPASTDTQYF
TRBV2	TRBJ2-7	NA	TRBD1	TGTGCCAGCAGACAGGGGGTCCACGAGCAGTACTTC	CASRQGVHEQYF
TRBV25-1	TRBJ2-1	NA	TRBD2	TGTGCCAGCAGTGCCCTTGCTAGCGGGAGCTTCTACAATGAGCAGTTCTTC	CASSALASGSFYNEQFF
TRBV5-1	TRBJ2-1	NA	NA	TGCGCCAGCAGCCCGGACTATTACAATAAGCAGTTCTTC	CASSPDYYNKQFF
TRBV9	TRBJ2-1	NA	TRBD2	TGTGCCAGCAGCCCCCGTGGTAGCGGGAGGGGGAATGAGCAGTTCTTC	CASSPRGSGRGNEQFF
TRBV27	TRBJ2-7	NA	NA	TGTGCCAGCAGTCCCCGGACTGGCTCCTACGAGCAGTACTTC	CASSPRTGSYEQYF
TRBV7-3	TRBJ1-2	NA	TRBD1	TGTGCCAGCAGCCCCGGACAGGGCGTTTCGGACTATGGCTACACCTTC	CASSPGQGVSDYGYTF
TRBV28	TRBJ1-5	NA	NA	TGTGCCAGCAGTTTAGGGGGGAGGAGTCAGCCCCAGCATTTT	CASSLGGRSQPQHF
TRBV7-9	TRBJ1-5	NA	TRBD1	TGTGCCAGCAGCAACACAGGGGATCAGCCCCAGCATTTT	CASSNTGDQPQHF
TRBV6-6	TRBJ1-2	once	TRBD1	TGTGCCAGCAGTAAGGACAGGGGGCTTTACTATGGCTACACCTTC	CASSKDRGLYYGYTF
TRBV19	TRBJ2-1	NA	NA	TGTGCCAGTAGTATATCGGGGTATGAGCAGTTCTTC	CASSISGYEQFF
TRBV2	TRBJ2-1	NA	TRBD2	TGTGCCAGCAGTGTCCAAGCGGGGGCCTACAATGAGCAGTTCTTC	CASSVQAGAYNEQFF
TRBV18	TRBJ2-1	NA	NA	TGTGCCAGCTCACCAGATTGGGAGGCCGGGGACAATGAGCAGTTCTTC	CASSPDWEAGDNEQFF
TRBV9	TRBJ2-2	NA	NA	TGTGCCAGCAGTGCTACAGGGTCCGCAAACACCGGGGAGCTGTTTTTT	CASSATGSANTGELFF
TRBV27	TRBJ1-4	few	TRBD1	TGTGCCAGCAGTTGGGGACAGGGGGTCGTTGTTCCGGAAAAACTGTTTTTT	CASSWGQGVVVPEKLFF
TRBV10-2	TRBJ2-3	NA	NA	TGCGCCAGCAGTGAGTTGGGGCCCACAGATACGCAGTATTTT	CASSELGPTDTQYF
TRBV30	TRBJ2-5	NA	NA	TGTGCCTGGAGTGCCGGGGCCGGGGGTGAGACCCAGTACTTC	CAWSAGAGGETQYF
TRBV19	TRBJ1-5	few	NA	TGTGCCAGCAATCGAGGGACATCATATAGCAATCAGCCCCAGCATTTT	CASNRGTSYSNQPQHF
TRBV7-7	TRBJ2-7	NA	TRBD1	TGTGCCAGCAGCGCGGACAGGGGCGAGCAGTACTTC	CASSADRGEQYF
TRBV6-4	TRBJ2-1	NA	TRBD2	TGTGCCAGCAGCGACGGAACTAGACGGGGGGGCAATGAGCAGTTCTTC	CASSDGTRRGGNEQFF
TRBV19	TRBJ1-2	NA	TRBD1	TGTGCCAGTAGTCAGACAGGGCCTGCTAACTATGGCTACACCTTC	CASSQTGPANYGYTF
TRBV27	TRBJ1-1	NA	NA	TGTGCCAGCAAACGGGGAGGGGGTACTGAAGCTTTCTTT	CASKRGGGTEAFF
TRBV5-5	TRBJ2-7	NA	NA	TGTGCCAGCAGCTTGGTGTCAGGGAATTTCTACGAGCAGTACTTC	CASSLVSGNFYEQYF
TRBV7-9	TRBJ2-1	NA	NA	TGTGCCAGCAGCTCCCAGATCAGGTTAGGGCAGTTCTTC	CASSSQIRLGQFF
TRBV5-4	TRBJ1-1	NA	NA	TGTGCCAGCAGCTTGGAGGGGGTGAACACTGAAGCTTTCTTT	CASSLEGVNTEAFF
TRBV11-3	TRBJ2-1	NA	TRBD2	TGTGCCAGCAGCTTAGGTTTTAGCGGGAACAATGAGCAGTTCTTC	CASSLGFSGNNEQFF
TRBV7-9	TRBJ2-2	few	TRBD1	TGTGCCAGCAGCGTGACAGGGGGTCGGGAGCTGTTTTTT	CASSVTGGRELFF
TRBV29-1	TRBJ2-3	few	TRBD1	TGCAGCGCGCAAAGACAGGGGGCGGAAACAGATACGCAGTATTTT	CSAQRQGAETDTQYF
TRBV27	TRBJ2-1	NA	TRBD2	TGTGCCAGCAGGGGACTAGTATACAATGAGCAGTTCTTC	CASRGLVYNEQFF
TRBV11-2	TRBJ2-7	few	NA	TGTGCCAGCAGCTCCGTTACTTTTACCTACGAGCAGTACTTC	CASSSVTFTYEQYF
TRBV2	TRBJ2-3	NA	TRBD2	TGTGCCAGCAAACTAGCGGGAGGCACAGATACGCAGTATTTT	CASKLAGGTDTQYF